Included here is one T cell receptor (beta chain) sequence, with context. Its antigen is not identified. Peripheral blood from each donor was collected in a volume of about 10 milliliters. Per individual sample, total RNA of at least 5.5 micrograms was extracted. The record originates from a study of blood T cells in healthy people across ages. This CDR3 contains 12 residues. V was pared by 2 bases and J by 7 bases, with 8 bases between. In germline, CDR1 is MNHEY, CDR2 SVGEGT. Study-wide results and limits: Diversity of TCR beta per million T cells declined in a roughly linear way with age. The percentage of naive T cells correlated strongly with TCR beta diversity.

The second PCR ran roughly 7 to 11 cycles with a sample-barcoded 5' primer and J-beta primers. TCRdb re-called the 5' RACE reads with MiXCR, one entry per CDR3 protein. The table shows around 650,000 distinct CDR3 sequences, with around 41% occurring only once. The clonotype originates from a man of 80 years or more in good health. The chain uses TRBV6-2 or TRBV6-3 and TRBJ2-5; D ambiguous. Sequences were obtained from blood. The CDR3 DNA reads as TGTGCCAGCAGTTACCCAAAACCGACCCAGTACTTC. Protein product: CASSYPKPTQYF.